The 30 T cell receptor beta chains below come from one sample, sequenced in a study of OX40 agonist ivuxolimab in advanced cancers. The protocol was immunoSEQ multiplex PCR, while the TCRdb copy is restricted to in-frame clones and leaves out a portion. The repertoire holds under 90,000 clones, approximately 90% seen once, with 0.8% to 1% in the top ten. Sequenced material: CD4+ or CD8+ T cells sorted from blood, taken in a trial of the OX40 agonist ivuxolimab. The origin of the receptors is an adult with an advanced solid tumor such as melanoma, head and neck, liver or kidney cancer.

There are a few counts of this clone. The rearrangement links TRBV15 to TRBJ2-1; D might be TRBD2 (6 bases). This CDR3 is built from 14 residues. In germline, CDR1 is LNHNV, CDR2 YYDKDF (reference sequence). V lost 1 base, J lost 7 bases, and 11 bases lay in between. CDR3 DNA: TGTGCCACCAGCAGAGGGATGGCGGGGAATGAGCAGTTCTTC. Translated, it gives CATSRGMAGNEQFF.

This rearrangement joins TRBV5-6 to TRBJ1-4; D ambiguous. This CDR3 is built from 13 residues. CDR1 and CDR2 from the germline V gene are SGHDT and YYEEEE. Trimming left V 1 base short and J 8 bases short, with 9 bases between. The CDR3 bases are TGTGCCAGCAGCTTGCGGGGTGGCGAAAAACTGTTTTTT. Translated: CASSLRGGEKLFF.

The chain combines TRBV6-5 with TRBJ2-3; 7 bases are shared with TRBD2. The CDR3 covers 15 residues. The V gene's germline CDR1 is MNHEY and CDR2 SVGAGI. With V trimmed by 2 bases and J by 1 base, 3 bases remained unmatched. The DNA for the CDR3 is TGTGCCAGCAGTTACGGGCTAGCGGGCACAGATACGCAGTATTTT. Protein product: CASSYGLAGTDTQYF.

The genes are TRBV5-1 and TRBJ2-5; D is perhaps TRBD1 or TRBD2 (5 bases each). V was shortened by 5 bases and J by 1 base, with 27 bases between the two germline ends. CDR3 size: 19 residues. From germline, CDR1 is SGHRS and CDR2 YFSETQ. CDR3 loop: CASRTAGTDLWGSQETQYF. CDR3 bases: TGCGCCAGCAGAACCGCTGGGACGGATCTGTGGGGGTCCCAAGAGACCCAGTACTTC.

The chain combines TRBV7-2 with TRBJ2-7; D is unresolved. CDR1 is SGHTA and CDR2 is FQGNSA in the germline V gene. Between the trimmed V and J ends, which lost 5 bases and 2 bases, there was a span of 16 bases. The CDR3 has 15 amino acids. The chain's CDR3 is CASSPMRRGTYEQYF. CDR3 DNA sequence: TGTGCCAGCAGCCCAATGAGGCGCGGCACCTACGAGCAGTACTTC.

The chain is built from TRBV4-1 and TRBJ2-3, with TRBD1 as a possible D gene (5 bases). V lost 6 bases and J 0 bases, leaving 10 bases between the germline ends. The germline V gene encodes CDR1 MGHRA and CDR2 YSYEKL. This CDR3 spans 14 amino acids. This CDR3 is CASSDRLSTDTQYF. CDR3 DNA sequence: TGCGCCAGCAGTGACAGACTTAGCACAGATACGCAGTATTTT.

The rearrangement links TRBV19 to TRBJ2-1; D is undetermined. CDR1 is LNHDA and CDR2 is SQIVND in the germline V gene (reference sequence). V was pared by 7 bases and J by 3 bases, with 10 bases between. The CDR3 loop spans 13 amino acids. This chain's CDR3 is CASTSRIYNEQFF. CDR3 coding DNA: TGTGCCAGTACTAGTAGAATCTACAATGAGCAGTTCTTC.

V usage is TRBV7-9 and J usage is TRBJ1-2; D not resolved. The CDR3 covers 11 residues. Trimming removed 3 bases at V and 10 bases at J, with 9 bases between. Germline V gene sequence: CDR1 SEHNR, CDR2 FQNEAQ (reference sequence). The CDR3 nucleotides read TGTGCCAGCAGCTTTTCCGACTCCTACACCTTC. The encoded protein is CASSFSDSYTF.

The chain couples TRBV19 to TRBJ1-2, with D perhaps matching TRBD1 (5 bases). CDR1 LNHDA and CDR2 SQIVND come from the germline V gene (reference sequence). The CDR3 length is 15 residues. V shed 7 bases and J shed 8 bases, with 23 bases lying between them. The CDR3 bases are TGTGCCAGTATTCGGGACGGCTCCGCCAAGGAAGGCTACACCTTC. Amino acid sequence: CASIRDGSAKEGYTF.

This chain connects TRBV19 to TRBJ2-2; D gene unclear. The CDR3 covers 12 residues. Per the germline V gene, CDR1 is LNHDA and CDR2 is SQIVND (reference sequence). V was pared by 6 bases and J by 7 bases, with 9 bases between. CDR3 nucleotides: TGTGCCAGTAGGTGGAGTGGCGGGGAGCTGTTTTTT. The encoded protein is CASRWSGGELFF.

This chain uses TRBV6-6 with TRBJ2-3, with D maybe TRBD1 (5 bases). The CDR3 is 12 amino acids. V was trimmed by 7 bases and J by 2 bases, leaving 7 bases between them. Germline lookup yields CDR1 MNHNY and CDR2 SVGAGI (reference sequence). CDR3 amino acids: CASKGVTDTQYF. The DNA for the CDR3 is TGTGCCAGCAAAGGGGTCACAGATACGCAGTATTTT.

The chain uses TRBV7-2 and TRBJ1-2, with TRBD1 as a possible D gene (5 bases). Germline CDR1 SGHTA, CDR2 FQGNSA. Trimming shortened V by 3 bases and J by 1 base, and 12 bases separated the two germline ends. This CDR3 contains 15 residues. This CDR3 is CASSLAGLNNYGYTF. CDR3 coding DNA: TGTGCCAGCAGCTTGGCGGGACTGAATAACTATGGCTACACCTTC.

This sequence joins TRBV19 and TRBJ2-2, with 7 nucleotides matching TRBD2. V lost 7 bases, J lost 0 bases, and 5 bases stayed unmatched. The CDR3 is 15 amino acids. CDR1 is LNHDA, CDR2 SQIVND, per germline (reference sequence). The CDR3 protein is CASTSLAANTGELFF. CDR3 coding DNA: TGTGCCAGTACTAGTCTAGCGGCGAACACCGGGGAGCTGTTTTTT.

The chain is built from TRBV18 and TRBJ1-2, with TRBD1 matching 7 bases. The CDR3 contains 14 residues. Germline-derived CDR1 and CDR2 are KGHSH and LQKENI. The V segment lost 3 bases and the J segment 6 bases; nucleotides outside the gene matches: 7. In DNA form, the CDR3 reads TGTGCCAGCTCACCCGACAGGGCAAACAATGGCTACACCTTC. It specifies CASSPDRANNGYTF.

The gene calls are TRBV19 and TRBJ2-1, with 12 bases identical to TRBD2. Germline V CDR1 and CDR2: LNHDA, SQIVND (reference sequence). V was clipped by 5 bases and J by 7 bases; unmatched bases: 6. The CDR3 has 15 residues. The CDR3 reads CASSYTGTSGNEQFF. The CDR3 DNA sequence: TGTGCCAGTAGTTATACCGGGACTAGCGGGAATGAGCAGTTCTTC. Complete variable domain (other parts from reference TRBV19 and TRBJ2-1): DGGITQSPKYLFRKEGQNVTLSCEQNLNHDAMYWYRQDPGQGLRLIYYSQIVNDFQKGDIAEGYSVSREKKESFPLTVTSAQKNPTAFYLCASSYTGTSGNEQFFGPGTRLTVL.

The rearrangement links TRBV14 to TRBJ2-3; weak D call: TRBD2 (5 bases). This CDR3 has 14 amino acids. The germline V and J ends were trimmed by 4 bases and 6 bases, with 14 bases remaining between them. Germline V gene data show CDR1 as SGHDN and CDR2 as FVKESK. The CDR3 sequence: CASSPYPQRDTQYF. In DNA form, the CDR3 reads TGTGCCAGCAGCCCCTACCCCCAGCGGGATACGCAGTATTTT.

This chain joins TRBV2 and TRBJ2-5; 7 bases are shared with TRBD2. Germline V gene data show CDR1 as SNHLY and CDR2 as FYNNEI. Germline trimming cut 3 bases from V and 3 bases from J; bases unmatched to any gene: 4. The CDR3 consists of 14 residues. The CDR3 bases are TGTGCCAGCAGTGAGTTCCGGGGGGAAGAGACCCAGTACTTC. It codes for CASSEFRGEETQYF.

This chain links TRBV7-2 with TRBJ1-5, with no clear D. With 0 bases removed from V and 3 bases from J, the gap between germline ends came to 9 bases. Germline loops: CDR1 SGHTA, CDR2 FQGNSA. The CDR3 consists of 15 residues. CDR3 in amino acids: CASSLAGSTNQPQHF. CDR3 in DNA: TGTGCCAGCAGCTTAGCGGGCAGTACCAATCAGCCCCAGCATTTT.

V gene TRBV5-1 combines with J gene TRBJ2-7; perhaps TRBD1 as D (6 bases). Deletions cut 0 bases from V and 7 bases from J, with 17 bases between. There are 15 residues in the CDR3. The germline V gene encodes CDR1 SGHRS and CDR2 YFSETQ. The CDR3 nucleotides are TGCGCCAGCAGCTTGGCCTCAGGGGCCCGGGGAGAGCAGTACTTC. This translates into CASSLASGARGEQYF.

In DNA form, the CDR3 reads TGTGCCAGCAGCTTAGGAGGAGTCGCCTACGAGCAGTACTTC. Its protein product is CASSLGGVAYEQYF. The chain is built from TRBV7-6 and TRBJ2-7; D is undetermined. Germline V CDR1 and CDR2: SGHVS, FNYEAQ. V was shortened by 1 base and J by 2 bases, with 9 bases between the two germline ends. The CDR3 runs to 14 residues.

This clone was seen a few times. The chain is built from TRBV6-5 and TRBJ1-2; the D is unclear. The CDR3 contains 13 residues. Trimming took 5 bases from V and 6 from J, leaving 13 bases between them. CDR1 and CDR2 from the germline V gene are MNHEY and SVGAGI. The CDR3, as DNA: TGTGCCAGCAGTCTTGACCTTGCAAATGGCTACACCTTC. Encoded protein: CASSLDLANGYTF.

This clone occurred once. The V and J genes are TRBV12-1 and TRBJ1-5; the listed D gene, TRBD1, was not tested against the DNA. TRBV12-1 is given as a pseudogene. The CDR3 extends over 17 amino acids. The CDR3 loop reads CASSPTLTGVISQPQHF. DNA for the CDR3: TGTGCCAGCAGCCCAACCCTGACAGGGGTGATAAGTCAGCCCCAGCATTTT.

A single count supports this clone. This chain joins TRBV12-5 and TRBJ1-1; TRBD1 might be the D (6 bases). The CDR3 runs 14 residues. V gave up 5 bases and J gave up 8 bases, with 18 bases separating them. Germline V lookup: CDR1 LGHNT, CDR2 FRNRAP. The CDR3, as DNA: TGTGCTAGTGGTGTACAGGGAGGGCAGAGCGAAGCTTTCTTT. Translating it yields CASGVQGGQSEAFF.

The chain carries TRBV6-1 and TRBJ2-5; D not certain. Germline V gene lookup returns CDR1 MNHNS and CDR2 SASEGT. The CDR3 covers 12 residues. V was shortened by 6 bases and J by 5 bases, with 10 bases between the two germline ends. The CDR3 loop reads CASRTVSETQYF. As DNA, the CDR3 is TGTGCCAGCAGGACGGTCTCGGAGACCCAGTACTTC.

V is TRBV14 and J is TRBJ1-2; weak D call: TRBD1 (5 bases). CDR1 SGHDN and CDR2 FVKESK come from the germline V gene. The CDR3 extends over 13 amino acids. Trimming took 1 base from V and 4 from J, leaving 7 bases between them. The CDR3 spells CASSQAGPYGYTF. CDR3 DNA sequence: TGTGCCAGCAGCCAAGCAGGGCCCTATGGCTACACCTTC.

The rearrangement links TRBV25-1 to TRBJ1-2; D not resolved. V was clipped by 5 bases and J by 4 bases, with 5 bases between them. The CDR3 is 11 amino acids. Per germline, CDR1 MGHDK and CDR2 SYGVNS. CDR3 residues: CASSSGYGYTF. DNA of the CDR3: TGTGCCAGCAGTTCCGGCTATGGCTACACCTTC.

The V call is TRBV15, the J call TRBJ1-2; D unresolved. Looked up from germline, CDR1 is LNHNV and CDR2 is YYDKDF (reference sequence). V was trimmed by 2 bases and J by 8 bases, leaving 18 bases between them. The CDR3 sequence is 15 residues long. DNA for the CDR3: TGTGCCACCAGCAGACCCGCCAGGCTGTTCGAGGGCTACACCTTC. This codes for CATSRPARLFEGYTF.

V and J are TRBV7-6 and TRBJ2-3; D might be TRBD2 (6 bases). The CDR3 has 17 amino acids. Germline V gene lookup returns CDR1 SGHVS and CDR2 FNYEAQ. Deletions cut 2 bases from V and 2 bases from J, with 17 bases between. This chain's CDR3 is CASSLRGIAVTTDTQYF. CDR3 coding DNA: TGTGCCAGCAGCTTACGGGGGATAGCGGTAACCACAGATACGCAGTATTTT.

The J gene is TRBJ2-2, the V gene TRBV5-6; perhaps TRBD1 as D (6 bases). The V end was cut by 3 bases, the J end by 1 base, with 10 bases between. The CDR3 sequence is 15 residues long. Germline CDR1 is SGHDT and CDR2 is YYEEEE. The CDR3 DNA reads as TGTGCCAGCAGCTCCGGACAGATGAACACCGGGGAGCTGTTTTTT. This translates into CASSSGQMNTGELFF.

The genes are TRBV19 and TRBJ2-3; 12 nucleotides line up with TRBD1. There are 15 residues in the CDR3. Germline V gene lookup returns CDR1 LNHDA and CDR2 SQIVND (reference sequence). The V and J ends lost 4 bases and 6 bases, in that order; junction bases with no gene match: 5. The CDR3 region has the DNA TGTGCCAGTAGTAGTCCGGGACAGGGGGCGGATACGCAGTATTTT. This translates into CASSSPGQGADTQYF. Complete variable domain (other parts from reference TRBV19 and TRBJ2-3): DGGITQSPKYLFRKEGQNVTLSCEQNLNHDAMYWYRQDPGQGLRLIYYSQIVNDFQKGDIAEGYSVSREKKESFPLTVTSAQKNPTAFYLCASSSPGQGADTQYFGPGTRLTVL.